Listed below are T cell receptor beta chains from one sample, sequenced in a study of tumor-infiltrating lymphocytes in primary liver carcinoma. Using its own MiXCR run on the multiplex PCR reads, TCRdb lists one record per CDR3 protein. The sample records about 78,000 distinct CDR3 sequences, 65% to 75% being singletons. Sequenced sample: liver tumor tissue from sampling region 4. These receptors came from a woman aged 55-75 years with primary liver carcinoma and hepatitis B virus infection. Both conserved end residues are trimmed from each CDR3.

v_call	j_call	cdr3_aa
TRBV29-1	TRBJ2-5	SADGSGETQY
TRBV6-5	TRBJ2-7	ASSYRQGAYEQY
TRBV2	TRBJ2-3	ASSSTDTLY
TRBV7-9	TRBJ2-1	ASSSDNYYNEQF
TRBV29-1	TRBJ1-5	SAADTGPNQPQL
TRBV7-6	TRBJ2-3	ASSLSSGSSGTDTQY
TRBV5-1	TRBJ2-3	ASSPEGGLWDTQY
TRBV11-2	TRBJ1-1	TSSFHGETEAF
TRBV6-5	TRBJ2-5	TSSFRDGSQETQY
TRBV4-1	TRBJ2-3	ASNQGLAGGTDTRY
TRBV28	TRBJ2-1	VSSTTGASSYNEQF
TRBV11-1	TRBJ2-3	ASSLRQCAGESH
TRBV7-8	TRBJ2-2	ASRTIGVTDTGELF
TRBV28	TRBJ1-5	ASSTSGSNQPQH
TRBV6-2/TRBV6-3	TRBJ1-4	ASSYGGAAEKLF
TRBV11-2	TRBJ1-3	ASSSRPDRGGFSGSTIY
TRBV12-3/TRBV12-4	TRBJ2-5	TSSLGSARETQY
TRBV11-2	TRBJ2-1	ASSLIHGQGYRGEQF
TRBV11-3	TRBJ2-2	VSSSTSGRAARELF
TRBV30	TRBJ1-4	AWSVGKQGAEEKLF
TRBV11-2	TRBJ2-6	VSSLQGAGANVLI
TRBV2	TRBJ1-5	ASRESQGHQPQH
TRBV6-6	TRBJ2-2	ASLWSSGLTGGLF
TRBV5-1	TRBJ1-6	ASSLGHRGDSPLH
TRBV6-1	TRBJ2-7	VSSEASIPPIYEQY
TRBV28	TRBJ2-1	ASIDSGGGPYNEQF